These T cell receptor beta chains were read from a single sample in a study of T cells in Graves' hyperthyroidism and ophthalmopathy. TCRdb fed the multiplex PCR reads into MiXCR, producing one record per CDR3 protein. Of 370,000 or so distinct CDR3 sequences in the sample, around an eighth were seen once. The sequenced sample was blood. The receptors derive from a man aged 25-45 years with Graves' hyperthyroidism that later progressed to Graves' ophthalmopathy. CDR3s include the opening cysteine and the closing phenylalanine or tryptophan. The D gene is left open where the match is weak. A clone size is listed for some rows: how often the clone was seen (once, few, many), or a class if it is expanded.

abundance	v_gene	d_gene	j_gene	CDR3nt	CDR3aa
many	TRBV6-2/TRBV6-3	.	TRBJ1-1	TGTGCCAGCACCCTTCAGGGGTACACTGAAGCTTTCTTT	CASTLQGYTEAFF
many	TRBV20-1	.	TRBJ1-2	TGCAGTGCCCAGGACAGAAGTTATGGCTACACCTTC	CSAQDRSYGYTF
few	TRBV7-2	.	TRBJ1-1	TGTGCCAGCAGCACCCGACACAACACTGAAGCTTTCTTT	CASSTRHNTEAFF
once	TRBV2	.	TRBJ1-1	TGTGCCAGCAGTGAAGCTGGGCAGGCCTTGAACACTGAAGCTTTCTTT	CASSEAGQALNTEAFF
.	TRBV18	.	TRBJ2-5	TGTGCCAGCTCACCAACTACAGTTTTCCAAGAGACCCAGTACTTC	CASSPTTVFQETQYF
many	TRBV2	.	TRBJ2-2	TGTGCCAGCGCGATTCGACAGCTTCCGACCGGGGAGCTGTTTTTT	CASAIRQLPTGELFF
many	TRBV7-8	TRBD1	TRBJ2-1	TGTGCCAGCAGCGGACCCGGGACAGCCTTATCCTTATCCTCCTACAATGAGCAGTTCTTC	CASSGPGTALSLSSYNEQFF
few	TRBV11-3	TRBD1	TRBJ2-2	TGTGCCAGCAGCGTGAGGGGGACAGGGTCCACCGGGGAGCTGTTTTTT	CASSVRGTGSTGELFF
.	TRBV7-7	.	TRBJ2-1	TGTGCTAGCAGCTTAGAGGGGGACAATGAGCAGTTCTTC	CASSLEGDNEQFF
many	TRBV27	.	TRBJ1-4	TGTGCCAGCAGTGAGGACAGCTGGGGTTCGGAAAAACTGTTTTTT	CASSEDSWGSEKLFF